The sequence of this T cell receptor (beta chain) was determined in a study of glioma-infiltrating T cells. Overall study context: Before surgery, glioma patients received dexamethasone for at most six days. Study-wide points: CDR3 overlap between tissue and blood was very small. Gliomas, especially low-grade, showed above-expected tissue-blood divergence; non-neoplastic patients showed below.

Of note for this clonotype: Its specificity is unknown.

TCR alpha and beta CDR3 regions were amplified from RNA using iRepertoire nested multiplex PCR. TCRdb fed the multiplex PCR reads into MiXCR, producing one record per CDR3 protein. The sample carries fewer than 500,000 distinct CDR3 sequences, 41% recorded once. The CDR3 totals 15 residues. The germline V gene has CDR1 LGHDT and CDR2 YNNKEL (reference sequence). V was clipped by 4 bases and J by 3 bases, with 12 bases between them. Sequenced sample: glioma tissue, nonneoplastic brain tissue, or PBMCs (not recorded which). The sequence was obtained from a human donor with low-grade glioma or glioblastoma, undergoing nonglioma brain surgery, or in good health (not recorded which). The chain uses TRBV3-1 and TRBJ2-2; D may be TRBD2 (6 bases). The CDR3 protein is CASSLAALYTGELFF. In nucleotides, the CDR3 is TGTGCCAGCAGCCTAGCGGCACTCTACACCGGGGAGCTGTTTTTT.